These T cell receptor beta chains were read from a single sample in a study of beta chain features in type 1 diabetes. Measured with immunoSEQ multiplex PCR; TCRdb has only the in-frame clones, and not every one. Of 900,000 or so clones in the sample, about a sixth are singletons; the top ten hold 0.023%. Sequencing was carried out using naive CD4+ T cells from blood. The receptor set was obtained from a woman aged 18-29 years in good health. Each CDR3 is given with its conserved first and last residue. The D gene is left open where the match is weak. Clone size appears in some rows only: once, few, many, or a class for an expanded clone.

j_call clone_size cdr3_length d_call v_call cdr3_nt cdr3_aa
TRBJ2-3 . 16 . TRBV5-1 TGCGCCAGCAGCTTGGGTAGGGGGAAGGTGGCAGATACGCAGTATTTT CASSLGRGKVADTQYF
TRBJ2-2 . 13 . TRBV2 TGTGCCAGCTCAGGGGCGAACACCGGGGAGCTGTTTTTT CASSGANTGELFF
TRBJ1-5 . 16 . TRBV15 TGTGCCACCAGCCCCGGGACCCGAGTTAGCAATCAGCCCCAGCATTTT CATSPGTRVSNQPQHF
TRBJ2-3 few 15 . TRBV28 TGTGCCAGCAGTACCTGGGACGGCAGCACAGATACGCAGTATTTT CASSTWDGSTDTQYF
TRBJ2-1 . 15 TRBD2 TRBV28 TGTGCCAGCAACCTCGGACTAGCGGGAGCCCGCGAGCAGTTCTTC CASNLGLAGAREQFF
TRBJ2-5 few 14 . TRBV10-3 TGTGCCATCAGTGAAAAAGGGACTGGAGAGACCCAGTACTTC CAISEKGTGETQYF
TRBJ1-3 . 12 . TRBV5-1 TGCGCCAGCGGGGACTCTGGAAACACCATATATTTT CASGDSGNTIYF
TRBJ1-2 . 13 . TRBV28 TGTGCCAGCACGTCCCTTACGAACTATGGCTACACCTTC CASTSLTNYGYTF
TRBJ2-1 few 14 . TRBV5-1 TGCGCCAGCAGCCCAGCGGTGGTGTACAATGAGCAGTTCTTC CASSPAVVYNEQFF
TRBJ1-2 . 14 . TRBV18 TGTGCCAGCTCACGGGACAACACTAACTATGGCTACACCTTC CASSRDNTNYGYTF
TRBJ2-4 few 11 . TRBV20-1 TGCAGTGCTAGAGATATCAGAAAGCAGTACTTC CSARDIRKQYF
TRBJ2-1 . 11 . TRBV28 TGTGCCAGCAGTTTTTATAGTGAGCAGTTCTTC CASSFYSEQFF
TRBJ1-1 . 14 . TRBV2 TGTGCCAGCAGTTTAGGGGAAGGGGGCACTGAAGCTTTCTTT CASSLGEGGTEAFF
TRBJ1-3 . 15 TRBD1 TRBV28 TGTGCCAGCAGTTTTTTCAGGGGGTCTGGAAACACCATATATTTT CASSFFRGSGNTIYF
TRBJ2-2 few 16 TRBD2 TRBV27 TGTGCCAGCAGGGGGACTAGCGGAATTCGTGGCGGGGAGCTGTTTTTT CASRGTSGIRGGELFF
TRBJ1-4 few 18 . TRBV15 TGTGCCACCAGCAGAGATACCGGAGGGGGAACAACTAATGAAAAACTGTTTTTT CATSRDTGGGTTNEKLFF
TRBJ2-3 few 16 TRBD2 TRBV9 TGTGCCAGCAGCGCCAGGGCGGGGGTTGGTGCAGATACGCAGTATTTT CASSARAGVGADTQYF
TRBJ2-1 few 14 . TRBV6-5 TGTGCCAGCAGTTACATCCCCCACAGCAATGAGCAGTTCTTC CASSYIPHSNEQFF
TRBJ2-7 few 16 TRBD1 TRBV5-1 TGCGCCAGCACCATCCGCCCGGGACAGGGGGTTTTCGAGCAGTACTTC CASTIRPGQGVFEQYF
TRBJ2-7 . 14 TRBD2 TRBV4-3 TGCGCCAGCAGCCCGCAGCGGGAGTCCCGCGAGCAGTACTTC CASSPQRESREQYF
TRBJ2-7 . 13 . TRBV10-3 TGTGCCATCGGGCAGAGAACCTCCTACGAGCAGTACTTC CAIGQRTSYEQYF
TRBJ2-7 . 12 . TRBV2 TGTGCCAGCAAGGGCGGCGCCTACGAGCAGTACTTC CASKGGAYEQYF
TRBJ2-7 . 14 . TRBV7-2 TGTGCCAGCAGCTTCACCGTGGGCCCCTACGAGCAGTACTTC CASSFTVGPYEQYF
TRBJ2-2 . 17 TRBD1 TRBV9 TGTGCCAGCAGCGTCGCATTGGGACAGGGCAAAACCGGGGAGCTGTTTTTT CASSVALGQGKTGELFF
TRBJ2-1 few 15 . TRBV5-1 TGCGCCAGCAGCTTGGAGGGAGTGTCTCTCAATGAGCAGTTCTTC CASSLEGVSLNEQFF
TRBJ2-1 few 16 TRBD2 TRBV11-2 TGTGCCAGCAGCTTAGATAGGTCGGGAGGGTACAATGAGCAGTTCTTC CASSLDRSGGYNEQFF
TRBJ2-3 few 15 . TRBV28 TGTGCCAGCAGTGCCCGGTGGTCGGGCACAGATACGCAGTATTTT CASSARWSGTDTQYF
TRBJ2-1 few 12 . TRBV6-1 TGTGCCAGCAGCTGGACTCGTAATGAGCAGTTCTTC CASSWTRNEQFF
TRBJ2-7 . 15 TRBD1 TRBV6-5 TGTGCCAGCAGTTACCACGTGGGACAGGGGTTCGAGCAGTACTTC CASSYHVGQGFEQYF
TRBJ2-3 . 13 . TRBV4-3 TGCGCCAGCAGCCAGCGGCCACAAGATACGCAGTATTTT CASSQRPQDTQYF
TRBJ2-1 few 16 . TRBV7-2 TGTGCCAGCAGCTTATCGGTACCCCATCCTTTTAATGAGCAGTTCTTC CASSLSVPHPFNEQFF
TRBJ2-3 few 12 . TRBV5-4 TGTGCCAGCAGCTCCAGCACAGATACGCAGTATTTT CASSSSTDTQYF